The TCR beta chain under discussion was sequenced for a study of blood T cell repertoires in COVID-19. The method was immunoSEQ multiplex PCR; TCRdb's version includes in-frame clones alone and lacks a portion of them. The repertoire consists of approximately 30,000 clones, with 80% to 90% occurring once and the leading ten covering 0.5% to 0.7%. This sequence originates from a woman aged 40 to 50 with active or convalescent COVID-19. The sequencing input was peripheral blood.

The CDR3 sequence is CAWSMDRATYEQYF. The CDR3 DNA is TGTGCCTGGTCGATGGACAGGGCGACCTACGAGCAGTACTTC. This chain joins TRBV30 and TRBJ2-7; 8 nucleotides match TRBD1. With 5 bases clipped from V and 2 bases from J, the junction kept 8 bases outside the gene matches. The germline V gene has CDR1 GTSNPN and CDR2 SVGIG (reference sequence). The CDR3 sequence is 14 residues long.